Shown below are 27 T cell receptor beta chains from a single sample sequenced in a study of shared clonotypes between healthy human individuals. Generated by immunoSEQ multiplex PCR, the TCRdb table keeps only in-frame clones and is missing some. This table holds about 490,000 clones, roughly 85% found once. The specimen sequenced was PBMCs. These receptor sequences come from a woman aged 40 to 50 in good health. Some clones in this sample may be carry-over from other donors' samples.

This clone was detected ten times or more. The chain couples TRBV28 to TRBJ1-2, with no clear D. Germline lookup yields CDR1 MDHEN and CDR2 SYDVKM. V lost 6 bases and J 7 bases, leaving 9 bases between the germline ends. The CDR3 loop spans 11 amino acids. The CDR3 is CASRPTRGYTF. The CDR3, as DNA: TGTGCCAGCAGACCTACACGTGGCTACACCTTC.

The chain employs TRBV5-1 and TRBJ2-5; TRBD1 agrees at 8 bases. With V trimmed by 4 bases and J by 1 base, 3 bases remained unmatched. Germline V lookup: CDR1 SGHRS, CDR2 YFSETQ. The CDR3 runs to 14 residues. In DNA form, the CDR3 reads TGCGCCAGCAGCAAGGGGACAGGCCAAGAGACCCAGTACTTC. It specifies CASSKGTGQETQYF.

The chain uses TRBV9 and TRBJ1-5; D not certain. Germline assignment: CDR1 SGDLS and CDR2 YYNGEE. Trimming took 0 bases from V and 6 from J, leaving 7 bases between them. CDR3 length equals 13 residues. The CDR3 DNA sequence: TGTGCCAGCAGCGTAGGGGAACGTCAGCCCCAGCATTTT. This sequence encodes CASSVGERQPQHF.

This clone was seen many times. V usage is TRBV25-1 and J usage is TRBJ2-1; D gene ambiguous. Germline CDR1 reads MGHDK; CDR2 reads SYGVNS. Trimming removed 5 bases at V and 8 bases at J, with 10 bases between. The length of the CDR3 is 12 residues. This chain's CDR3 is CASSHMFDEQFF. CDR3 DNA sequence: TGTGCCAGCAGTCACATGTTCGATGAGCAGTTCTTC.

This clone was picked up a small number of times. The V call is TRBV5-6, the J call TRBJ1-2, with 7 bases aligning to TRBD1. CDR3 size: 14 residues. With 0 bases clipped from V and 11 bases from J, the junction kept 10 bases outside the gene matches. Germline V gene lookup returns CDR1 SGHDT and CDR2 YYEEEE. The CDR3 loop reads CASSLDIGSGGYTF. DNA of the CDR3: TGTGCCAGCAGCTTGGATATCGGTTCAGGGGGGTACACCTTC.

This clone came up a few times. The sample has other DNA sequences that encode this CDR3 too. V and J are TRBV5-1 and TRBJ2-1; D possibly matches TRBD1 or TRBD2 (6 bases each). Germline V gene data show CDR1 as SGHRS and CDR2 as YFSETQ. The CDR3 runs to 15 residues. Trimming stripped 0 bases from V and 1 base from J, with 8 bases between. CDR3 sequence reads: CASSLEGGSYNEQFF. The CDR3, as DNA: TGCGCCAGCAGCTTGGAGGGGGGTTCCTACAATGAGCAGTTCTTC.

This clone was seen a handful of times. The rearrangement links TRBV14 to TRBJ2-3, with 10 bases aligning to TRBD2. V lost 3 bases to trimming and J lost 6 bases; unmatched junction nucleotides: 9. The CDR3 is made up of 16 amino acids. The germline CDR1 and CDR2 sequences are SGHDN and FVKESK. In DNA form, the CDR3 reads TGTGCCAGCAGCCACCAGACCCTGGGACTAGCGGATACGCAGTATTTT. Translated: CASSHQTLGLADTQYF.

This chain connects TRBV11-3 to TRBJ2-1; TRBD2 is a possible D gene (5 bases). Germline V gene lookup returns CDR1 SGHNT and CDR2 YENEEA. This CDR3 contains 15 residues. V was clipped by 3 bases and J by 3 bases, with 12 bases between them. CDR3 DNA: TGTGCCAGCAGCTTTTTGGCGGGTAGCTACAATGAGCAGTTCTTC. As protein: CASSFLAGSYNEQFF.

This rearrangement joins TRBV5-1 to TRBJ1-6, with a possible D match to TRBD1 (5 bases). Germline V lookup: CDR1 SGHRS, CDR2 YFSETQ. The CDR3 extends over 16 amino acids. V lost 4 bases and J lost 10, with 21 bases in between. CDR3 bases: TGCGCCAGCAGCCCTTTGGAGGCAGGGACGAACTCACCCCTCCACTTT. Translating it yields CASSPLEAGTNSPLHF.

The chain joins TRBV11-3 to TRBJ2-2, with 9 positions matching TRBD1. V trimming: 1 base; J trimming: 5 bases; junction bases outside the gene matches: 11. CDR1 and CDR2 (germline): SGHNT, YENEEA. The CDR3 is made up of 18 amino acids. CDR3 DNA: TGTGCCAGCAGCTTAGGGGGCGCCGGGACAGGGCGAACCGGGGAGCTGTTTTTT. Protein: CASSLGGAGTGRTGELFF. Together with reference TRBV11-3 and TRBJ2-2, the CDR3 gives the full variable domain: EAGVVQSPRYKIIEKKQPVAFWCNPISGHNTLYWYLQNLGQGPELLIRYENEEAVDDSQLPKDRFSAERLKGVDSTLKIQPAELGDSAVYLCASSLGGAGTGRTGELFFGEGSRLTVL.

In its sample, this clone was seen once. This sequence joins TRBV5-1 and TRBJ2-5; 11 nucleotides align to TRBD1. The ends lost 1 base at V and 7 bases at J; junction bases unmatched: 9. The CDR3 runs 16 residues. The germline V gene has CDR1 SGHRS and CDR2 YFSETQ. The CDR3 DNA reads as TGCGCCAGCAGCTTGCAGCCGGACAGGGGGCAGTGGACCCAGTACTTC. Amino acids: CASSLQPDRGQWTQYF.

The CDR3 DNA follows: TGCAGCGTCCGCCGTGGACAGGGGGCGGGTGAAAAACTGTTTTTT. Translation: CSVRRGQGAGEKLFF. The chain is built from TRBV29-1 and TRBJ1-4; 11 bases match TRBD1. Trimming removed 6 bases from V and 7 bases from J; junction bases left unmatched: 10. The CDR3 runs 15 residues. Germline V gene lookup returns CDR1 SQVTM and CDR2 ANQGSEA.

The CDR3 bases are TGTGCCAGTAGTACGCAGGGTGCGAACAATGAGCAGTTCTTC. This encodes CASSTQGANNEQFF. The chain carries TRBV19 and TRBJ2-1, with a possible D match to TRBD1 (5 bases). V dropped 4 bases and J dropped 5 bases, with 12 bases sitting between them. Germline assignment: CDR1 LNHDA and CDR2 SQIVND (reference sequence). The CDR3 has 14 amino acids.

This clone was seen only once. This chain joins TRBV15 and TRBJ2-2; D is ambiguous. V lost 3 bases and J lost 1, with 6 bases in between. The V gene's germline CDR1 is LNHNV and CDR2 YYDKDF (reference sequence). The CDR3 totals 14 residues. The CDR3 here is CATSSLGNTGELFF. CDR3 in DNA: TGTGCCACCAGCAGCTTGGGGAACACCGGGGAGCTGTTTTTT.

Only one count was recorded for this clone. The J gene is TRBJ2-7, the V gene TRBV6-5; D might be TRBD2 (6 bases). There are 13 residues in the CDR3. The V gene's germline CDR1 is MNHEY and CDR2 SVGAGI. Between the trimmed V and J ends, which lost 5 bases and 0 bases, there was a span of 8 bases. CDR3 sequence (DNA): TGTGCCAGCAGTCGCGGGGACTCCTACGAGCAGTACTTC. This encodes CASSRGDSYEQYF.

In the case of this clone: Likely a read error: the CDR3 ends without its conserved phenylalanine or tryptophan. The DNA is omitted, as the CDR3 cannot be located on it reliably, and the CDR3 follows TCRdb's listing. The chain couples TRBV27 to TRBJ1-4; the D segment call TRBD1 is taken from the table without a DNA check. Germline CDR1 MNHEY, CDR2 SMNVEV (reference sequence). The CDR3 is 13 amino acids in total, end residues counted. This CDR3 reads CASSLSTGTLLLL.

The chain couples TRBV6-1 to TRBJ2-2; unclear D gene. The CDR3 runs to 11 residues. V dropped 11 bases and J dropped 6 bases, with 10 bases sitting between them. The germline V gene has CDR1 MNHNS and CDR2 SASEGT. This CDR3 reads CAGSVAGELFF. The CDR3, as DNA: TGTGCCGGCTCGGTAGCCGGGGAGCTGTTTTTT.

The V gene is TRBV7-2, the J gene TRBJ2-3, with TRBD2 matching 10 bases. The CDR3 is made up of 17 amino acids. Germline CDR1 SGHTA, CDR2 FQGNSA. With V trimmed by 5 bases and J by 2 bases, 10 bases remained unmatched. The CDR3 coding sequence is TGTGCCAGCAGCCTTCGCAGCGGGAGGGCCTCCACAGATACGCAGTATTTT. Its protein is CASSLRSGRASTDTQYF.

The chain joins TRBV15 to TRBJ2-1; 7 bases match TRBD2. Germline trimming cut 3 bases from V and 0 bases from J; bases unmatched to any gene: 5. CDR3 length: 16 amino acids. The germline CDR1 and CDR2 sequences are LNHNV and YYDKDF (reference sequence). CDR3 coding DNA: TGTGCCACCAGCAGGGCCGGGACTAACTCCTACAATGAGCAGTTCTTC. This translates into CATSRAGTNSYNEQFF.

The J gene is TRBJ2-1, the V gene TRBV29-1, with a weak D call TRBD1 (5 bases). Germline V gives CDR1 SQVTM, CDR2 ANQGSEA. Trimming removed 4 bases from V and 7 bases from J, with 11 bases in between. The length of the CDR3 is 12 residues. The CDR3 loop reads CSVGAGSNEQFF. The CDR3 coding sequence is TGCAGCGTTGGGGCAGGGTCGAATGAGCAGTTCTTC.

The chain combines TRBV5-4 with TRBJ2-2; TRBD1 matches at 10 bases. The length of the CDR3 is 16 residues. V shed 5 bases and J 7 bases; nucleotides not matched to a gene: 11. Germline CDR1 and CDR2: SGHNT and YYREEE (reference sequence). CDR3 coding DNA: TGTGCCAGCAGTTTCCGGACAGGGGGTTTACTCGGGGAGCTGTTTTTT. Translation: CASSFRTGGLLGELFF.

Ten or more counts support this clone. V and J are TRBV5-6 and TRBJ1-1, with D maybe TRBD1 (6 bases). The CDR3 spans 17 residues. Germline V gene data show CDR1 as SGHDT and CDR2 as YYEEEE. The V end was cut by 1 base, the J end by 0 bases, with 16 bases between. The CDR3 loop reads CASSLSPQGGMNTEAFF. CDR3 DNA: TGTGCCAGCAGCTTGTCCCCGCAAGGGGGGATGAACACTGAAGCTTTCTTT.

This clone was recorded at least ten times. The chain recombines TRBV11-3 with TRBJ2-1, with D possibly matching TRBD2 (6 bases). CDR1 and CDR2 from the germline V gene are SGHNT and YENEEA. Deletions cut 0 bases from V and 7 bases from J, with 13 bases between. The CDR3 length is 15 residues. CDR3 DNA: TGTGCCAGCAGCTTAGACGGGAGACCGTTTAATGAGCAGTTCTTC. Its protein is CASSLDGRPFNEQFF.

This chain joins TRBV19 and TRBJ1-4; D is uncertain. Deletions cut 0 bases from V and 7 bases from J, with 6 bases between. This CDR3 comprises 13 residues. The V gene's germline CDR1 is LNHDA and CDR2 SQIVND (reference sequence). The CDR3 loop is CASSIDQSEKLFF. The DNA for the CDR3 is TGTGCCAGTAGTATAGATCAGAGTGAAAAACTGTTTTTT.

The V and J genes are TRBV28 and TRBJ1-2; the match to TRBD1 covers 8 bases. CDR1 is MDHEN, CDR2 SYDVKM, per germline. Trimming removed 6 bases from V and 7 bases from J; junction bases left unmatched: 1. The CDR3 sequence is 11 residues long. Here the CDR3 reads CASRDRAGYTF. In DNA, the CDR3 is TGTGCCAGCAGGGACAGGGCTGGCTACACCTTC.

V is TRBV11-1 and J is TRBJ2-1, with 12 bases that match TRBD1. The CDR3 spans 19 residues. The germline gives CDR1 SGHAT, CDR2 FQDESV (reference sequence). With 2 bases clipped from V and 0 bases from J, the junction kept 8 bases outside the gene matches. This CDR3 is CASSLTGTGGIYSYNEQFF. The CDR3 bases are TGTGCCAGCAGCTTAACCGGGACAGGGGGCATCTACTCCTACAATGAGCAGTTCTTC. Using reference TRBV11-1 and TRBJ2-1 for the parts outside the CDR3, the full variable domain is EAEVAQSPRYKITEKSQAVAFWCDPISGHATLYWYRQILGQGPELLVQFQDESVVDDSQLPKDRFSAERLKGVDSTLKIQPAELGDSAMYLCASSLTGTGGIYSYNEQFFGPGTRLTVL.

The chain carries TRBV2 and TRBJ2-1; a possible D gene is TRBD2 (5 bases). V was clipped by 7 bases and J by 7 bases, with 26 bases between them. The germline CDR1 and CDR2 sequences are SNHLY and FYNNEI. This CDR3 comprises 17 residues. CDR3 coding DNA: TGTGCCAGCAAAATGGAGGTAGGCAGGTTAAGGTGGAATGAGCAGTTCTTC. This gives the protein CASKMEVGRLRWNEQFF.